This T cell receptor beta chain was identified in a study of glioma-infiltrating T cells. Study-wide findings and caveats: Gliomas, especially low-grade, showed above-expected tissue-blood divergence; non-neoplastic patients showed below.

TCR alpha and beta CDR3 regions were amplified from RNA using iRepertoire nested multiplex PCR. One-step reverse transcription and amplification started from approximately 100-400 ng of tissue mRNA or PBMC total RNA. TCRdb called the multiplex PCR reads again in MiXCR, with one record for every CDR3 protein. The data show about 110,000 distinct CDR3 sequences, less than 30% seen once. Germline V gene lookup returns CDR1 SGDLS and CDR2 YYNGEE. The CDR3 is 15 residues long. About this clonotype itself: Its specificity is not known. Sequence at one end of the junction differs from germline and may be a read error.

J is TRBJ1-3 and V is TRBV9; perhaps TRBD1 as D (5 bases). This TCR derives from a human donor with low-grade glioma or glioblastoma, undergoing nonglioma brain surgery, or in good health (not recorded which). The sequencing input was glioma tissue, nonneoplastic brain tissue, or PBMCs (not recorded which). CDR3 DNA sequence: TGTGACAGCAGCGGACGCCAGGGTCCTGGAAACACCATATATTTT. As protein: CDSSGRQGPGNTIYF.